The next 23 T cell receptor beta chains were all read from a single sample in a study of monozygotic twins with inflammatory bowel disease. Reanalyzing the 5' RACE reads, TCRdb keeps one entry per CDR3 protein, without DNA. This table lists around 99,000 distinct CDR3 sequences. Sequenced material: blood. These receptors were obtained from a human donor with ulcerative colitis or Crohn's disease, or a healthy co-twin of an affected twin (not recorded which).

The V and J genes are TRBV20-1 and TRBJ1-4; the TCRdb D gene call, TRBD1, has no DNA to confirm it. Per germline, CDR1 DFQATT and CDR2 SNEGSKA (reference sequence). The CDR3 is made up of 15 amino acids. The CDR3 reads CSASQGVWTNEKLFF.

The V and J genes are TRBV12-3 or TRBV12-4 and TRBJ2-2; there is no DNA to check the TCRdb D call of TRBD1. The CDR3 has 14 residues. The CDR3 reads CASRRTANTGELFF.

The V call is TRBV10-3, the J call TRBJ2-7; TCRdb's assignment of TRBD1 cannot be checked, as there is no DNA. The V gene's germline CDR1 is ENHRY and CDR2 SYGVKD. CDR3 size: 14 residues. The CDR3 reads CAISRDRVSYEQYF.

This rearrangement joins TRBV12-3 or TRBV12-4 to TRBJ2-1; the TRBD2 assignment by TCRdb is unverifiable without DNA. The CDR3 runs to 18 residues. The CDR3 is CASSLGGLAGGPEDEQFF.

The rearrangement uses TRBV7-9 and TRBJ1-2; absent DNA, TCRdb's TRBD1 call cannot be checked. The germline CDR1 and CDR2 sequences are SEHNR and FQNEAQ (reference sequence). The CDR3 consists of 13 residues. The CDR3: CASSPQGGYGYTF.

The chain is built from TRBV25-1 and TRBJ2-5; TCRdb reports TRBD1, a call that lacks DNA to check it against. The V gene's germline CDR1 is MGHDK and CDR2 SYGVNS. The CDR3 extends over 16 amino acids. The CDR3 sequence is CASSGWDGDYQETQYF.

The chain links TRBV4-1 to TRBJ2-1; no DNA is available, so the TRBD1 call from TCRdb remains unchecked. The CDR3 runs to 16 residues. Germline V gene lookup returns CDR1 MGHRA and CDR2 YSYEKL. This CDR3 reads CASSQDQGNPYNEQFF.

Judged by frequency, this clonotype is medium-sized. CDR3: CASNPGLDNEQFF. V and J are TRBV5-1 and TRBJ2-1; the D call from TCRdb, TRBD2, cannot be confirmed without DNA. This CDR3 contains 13 residues. CDR1 is SGHRS and CDR2 is YFSETQ in the germline V gene.

The genes are TRBV19 and TRBJ2-7. Germline V gene sequence: CDR1 LNHDA, CDR2 SQIVND (reference sequence). The CDR3 consists of 14 residues. The CDR3 loop reads CASSMVGTSYEQYF.

J is TRBJ2-7 and V is TRBV20-1; no DNA is available, so the TRBD1 call from TCRdb remains unchecked. The germline gives CDR1 DFQATT, CDR2 SNEGSKA (reference sequence). The CDR3 contains 13 residues. This chain's CDR3 is CSASRGSLYEQYF.

The V and J genes are TRBV6-1 and TRBJ2-2; TCRdb selects TRBD1, and the lack of DNA leaves this call unchecked. CDR1 and CDR2 (germline): MNHNS, SASEGT. This CDR3 spans 16 amino acids. CDR3 loop: CASSRGTGHLTGELFF.

The chain links TRBV5-1 to TRBJ2-6. The CDR3 runs to 15 residues. The germline V gene has CDR1 SGHRS and CDR2 YFSETQ. The CDR3 sequence: CASSFQLSGANVLTF.

The chain is built from TRBV11-1 and TRBJ2-3; TCRdb gives TRBD2 as the D gene, but with no DNA this cannot be confirmed. Per germline, CDR1 SGHAT and CDR2 FQDESV (reference sequence). The CDR3 runs to 14 residues. The CDR3 here is CASSLRARGETQYF. The full variable domain, rest sourced from reference TRBV11-1 and TRBJ2-3, is EAEVAQSPRYKITEKSQAVAFWCDPISGHATLYWYRQILGQGPELLVQFQDESVVDDSQLPKDRFSAERLKGVDSTLKIQPAELGDSAMYLCASSLRARGETQYFGPGTRLTVL.

The chain couples TRBV4-2 to TRBJ2-1; TCRdb calls TRBD2, which cannot be checked without DNA. The CDR3 is 15 amino acids. CDR1 is LGHNA, CDR2 YNFKEQ, per germline. CDR3 protein: CASSLAGGLYNEQFF.

The genes are TRBV5-4 and TRBJ1-5; the D call of TRBD1 rests on TCRdb alone, since no DNA is present to check it. In germline, CDR1 is SGHNT, CDR2 YYREEE (reference sequence). The CDR3 has 13 residues. The CDR3: CASSPDSQQPQHF.

In terms of frequency, this clonotype is medium-sized (0.01 to 0.1%). This sequence joins TRBV15 and TRBJ1-3. CDR1 and CDR2 (germline): LNHNV, YYDKDF (reference sequence). The CDR3 runs 13 residues. The CDR3 loop reads CAAGEGIGNTIYF.

The V gene is TRBV5-6, the J gene TRBJ2-3; TCRdb's D call, TRBD2, is unchecked because there is no DNA. The germline V gene encodes CDR1 SGHDT and CDR2 YYEEEE. CDR3 length: 16 residues. This chain's CDR3 is CASSLFVSGRTDTQYF.

The chain couples TRBV12-3 or TRBV12-4 to TRBJ1-4. The CDR3 length is 13 residues. Here the CDR3 reads CASSFMGFEKLFF.

The chain couples TRBV5-1 to TRBJ1-2. The CDR3 covers 12 residues. Germline V CDR1 and CDR2: SGHRS, YFSETQ. The CDR3 is CASRTDNYGYTF.

The CDR3 protein is CSAPREGGTGELFF. The chain is built from TRBV20-1 and TRBJ2-2; there is no DNA to check the TCRdb D call of TRBD2. The CDR3 is made up of 14 amino acids. Germline V gene sequence: CDR1 DFQATT, CDR2 SNEGSKA (reference sequence).

The genes are TRBV5-8 and TRBJ1-1; TCRdb designates TRBD1, a call that cannot be tested without DNA. CDR1 is SGHTS and CDR2 is YDEGEE in the germline V gene. This CDR3 has 14 amino acids. The CDR3 loop is CASSPGPLNTEAFF.

This sequence joins TRBV20-1 and TRBJ2-1; there is no DNA to check the TCRdb D call of TRBD1. The CDR3 contains 16 residues. In germline, CDR1 is DFQATT, CDR2 SNEGSKA (reference sequence). The chain's CDR3 is CSASTPTGDSYNEQFF.

The CDR3 loop reads CASSQWAGDGYTF. The rearrangement joins TRBV4-3 to TRBJ1-2; TCRdb picks TRBD1, but there is no DNA to check that call. Germline-derived CDR1 and CDR2 are LGHNA and YSLEER. The length of the CDR3 is 13 residues.